This is a list of T cell receptor beta chains from one sample in a study of CD8+ T cells in alopecia areata. TCRdb's table, derived via immunoSEQ multiplex PCR, lists solely in-frame clones and lacks some. The sample holds some 120,000 clones, roughly 50% seen once. The sample consisted of CD8+ T cells sorted from blood, taken at week 24, from a patient treated with tofacitinib. The receptors come from a human donor with alopecia areata. CDR3s include the opening cysteine and the closing phenylalanine or tryptophan. D genes are given only for firm matches. Some rows have no size entry. The others give once, few or many, or a class for an expanded clone.

clone size: NA; D gene: TRBD1; V gene: TRBV19; J gene: TRBJ1-4; CDR3 DNA: TGTGCCAGTGGAGGGACAGACAATGAAAAACTGTTTTTT; CDR3 protein: CASGGTDNEKLFF
clone size: NA; D gene: TRBD1; V gene: TRBV4-1; J gene: TRBJ2-1; CDR3 DNA: TGCGCCAGCAGCCAGATCGGACAGGGCAATGAGCAGTTCTTC; CDR3 protein: CASSQIGQGNEQFF
clone size: NA; D gene: TRBD2; V gene: TRBV27; J gene: TRBJ2-7; CDR3 DNA: TGTGCCAGCAGTTTACGGGGGGTCCACGAGCAGTACTTC; CDR3 protein: CASSLRGVHEQYF
clone size: few; D gene: NA; V gene: TRBV15; J gene: TRBJ2-5; CDR3 DNA: TGTGCCACCAGCCCGCACCCGACGTCCGGGGAGACCCAGTACTTC; CDR3 protein: CATSPHPTSGETQYF
clone size: NA; D gene: NA; V gene: TRBV7-2; J gene: TRBJ2-5; CDR3 DNA: TGTGCCAGCAGCTATGGACAGCCCGGGGAGACCCAGTACTTC; CDR3 protein: CASSYGQPGETQYF
clone size: NA; D gene: TRBD2; V gene: TRBV27; J gene: TRBJ2-5; CDR3 DNA: TGTGCCAGCAGGAAACGCCCGGGACTAGGGGAGACCCAGTACTTC; CDR3 protein: CASRKRPGLGETQYF
clone size: few; D gene: NA; V gene: TRBV5-1; J gene: TRBJ2-2; CDR3 DNA: TGCGCCAGCAGCTTAGGCAACCAGAACACCGGGGAGCTGTTTTTT; CDR3 protein: CASSLGNQNTGELFF
clone size: NA; D gene: TRBD2; V gene: TRBV27; J gene: TRBJ2-3; CDR3 DNA: TGTGCCAGCAGTCCCCTCTCTTGGGGGGGAAGCACAGATACGCAGTATTTT; CDR3 protein: CASSPLSWGGSTDTQYF
clone size: NA; D gene: NA; V gene: TRBV27; J gene: TRBJ2-5; CDR3 DNA: TGTGCCAGCACCGTAGTTGCGGGGGCTGAGACCCAGTACTTC; CDR3 protein: CASTVVAGAETQYF
clone size: once; D gene: NA; V gene: TRBV11-3; J gene: TRBJ1-2; CDR3 DNA: TGTGCCAGCAGCTTAGACTCAGGAACCCCTAACTATGGCTACACCTTC; CDR3 protein: CASSLDSGTPNYGYTF
clone size: NA; D gene: NA; V gene: TRBV18; J gene: TRBJ2-6; CDR3 DNA: TGTGCCAGCTCACCAATCCCGGGGATACACTCTGGGGCCAACGTCCTGACTTTC; CDR3 protein: CASSPIPGIHSGANVLTF
clone size: few; D gene: TRBD1; V gene: TRBV29-1; J gene: TRBJ2-7; CDR3 DNA: TGCAGCGTTGAAGGAGCATTAGGGACAGGGGATTTGGCCGGCGAGCAGTACTTC; CDR3 protein: CSVEGALGTGDLAGEQYF
clone size: NA; D gene: TRBD2; V gene: TRBV10-2; J gene: TRBJ2-2; CDR3 DNA: TGCGCCAGCGAGGATAGCGGGGGCTACACCGGGGAGCTGTTTTTT; CDR3 protein: CASEDSGGYTGELFF
clone size: few; D gene: TRBD1; V gene: TRBV6-1; J gene: TRBJ2-2; CDR3 DNA: TGTGCCAGCAGTGCCGGGACAGGGACCACCGGGGAGCTGTTTTTT; CDR3 protein: CASSAGTGTTGELFF
clone size: NA; D gene: NA; V gene: TRBV5-6; J gene: TRBJ2-7; CDR3 DNA: TGTGCCAGCAGCTCCCCCAGCAGGTGGACCTACGAGCAGTACTTC; CDR3 protein: CASSSPSRWTYEQYF
clone size: NA; D gene: NA; V gene: TRBV9; J gene: TRBJ2-2; CDR3 DNA: TGTGCCAGCAGGGGCGAGAACACCGGGGAGCTGTTTTTT; CDR3 protein: CASRGENTGELFF
clone size: NA; D gene: TRBD1; V gene: TRBV5-1; J gene: TRBJ2-5; CDR3 DNA: TGCGCCAGCAGCACCGACAGGGGAGAGGAGACCCAGTACTTC; CDR3 protein: CASSTDRGEETQYF
clone size: NA; D gene: NA; V gene: TRBV11-2; J gene: TRBJ2-7; CDR3 DNA: TGTGCCAGCAGCTTCCAGGGATACGAGCAGTACTTC; CDR3 protein: CASSFQGYEQYF
clone size: NA; D gene: TRBD1; V gene: TRBV7-8; J gene: TRBJ1-5; CDR3 DNA: TGTGCCAGCAGCACAGACTTCGACAGGGGGCAACAGCCCCAGCATTTT; CDR3 protein: CASSTDFDRGQQPQHF
clone size: NA; D gene: NA; V gene: TRBV29-1; J gene: TRBJ2-1; CDR3 DNA: TGCAGCGTTGGCGTACAGCCTTACAATGAGCAGTTCTTC; CDR3 protein: CSVGVQPYNEQFF
clone size: few; D gene: NA; V gene: TRBV7-9; J gene: TRBJ1-1; CDR3 DNA: TGTGCCAGCAGCCTGGTTGTATGGCGGGTGACCACTGAAGCTTTCTTT; CDR3 protein: CASSLVVWRVTTEAFF
clone size: NA; D gene: NA; V gene: TRBV9; J gene: TRBJ1-1; CDR3 DNA: TGTGCCAGCAGCGTAGGGGAAACCGGGGGCACTGAAGCTTTCTTT; CDR3 protein: CASSVGETGGTEAFF
clone size: NA; D gene: TRBD1; V gene: TRBV27; J gene: TRBJ2-7; CDR3 DNA: TGTGCCAGCAGTTTATCCCCAGGGACAGGGGTGTCCTACGAGCAGTACTTC; CDR3 protein: CASSLSPGTGVSYEQYF
clone size: NA; D gene: TRBD1; V gene: TRBV29-1; J gene: TRBJ2-7; CDR3 DNA: TGCAGCGTTGAAGACCGATCAGGGGGCACAAGCTACGAGCAGTACTTC; CDR3 protein: CSVEDRSGGTSYEQYF
clone size: NA; D gene: TRBD1; V gene: TRBV5-6; J gene: TRBJ2-7; CDR3 DNA: TGTGCCAGCAGTCTCGGGACAGAAGTCTACGAGCAGTACTTC; CDR3 protein: CASSLGTEVYEQYF
clone size: once; D gene: NA; V gene: TRBV14; J gene: TRBJ2-1; CDR3 DNA: TGTGCCAGCAGCCAAGTAGGCCTCAACAATGAGCAGTTCTTC; CDR3 protein: CASSQVGLNNEQFF
clone size: NA; D gene: NA; V gene: TRBV11-2; J gene: TRBJ2-5; CDR3 DNA: TGTGCCAGCAGCTGGAGCGGGGAGACCCAGTACTTC; CDR3 protein: CASSWSGETQYF
clone size: NA; D gene: NA; V gene: TRBV30; J gene: TRBJ1-1; CDR3 DNA: TGTGCCTGGAGTGGGATGTCAGTGAACACTGAAGCTTTCTTT; CDR3 protein: CAWSGMSVNTEAFF
clone size: NA; D gene: TRBD1; V gene: TRBV4-2; J gene: TRBJ1-3; CDR3 DNA: TGTGCCAGCAGCCAAGGTCAGGGGGACTCTGGAAACACCATATATTTT; CDR3 protein: CASSQGQGDSGNTIYF
clone size: NA; D gene: NA; V gene: TRBV5-4; J gene: TRBJ1-1; CDR3 DNA: TGTGCCAGCAGCTTTAAATCACAGAACACTGAAGCTTTCTTT; CDR3 protein: CASSFKSQNTEAFF
clone size: NA; D gene: TRBD2; V gene: TRBV7-2; J gene: TRBJ2-3; CDR3 DNA: TGTGCCAGCAGCTTAGCGGAGACTAGCGAAACAGATACGCAGTATTTT; CDR3 protein: CASSLAETSETDTQYF
clone size: NA; D gene: NA; V gene: TRBV11-2; J gene: TRBJ1-6; CDR3 DNA: TGTGCCAGCAGCTTACATGGCTATAATTCACCCCTCCACTTT; CDR3 protein: CASSLHGYNSPLHF
clone size: few; D gene: NA; V gene: TRBV12-5; J gene: TRBJ1-1; CDR3 DNA: TGTGCTAGTGGTTTGAGAAGGGCCGGGAAGAACACTGAAGCTTTCTTT; CDR3 protein: CASGLRRAGKNTEAFF
clone size: NA; D gene: TRBD1; V gene: TRBV5-1; J gene: TRBJ1-5; CDR3 DNA: TGCGCCAGCAGCTTGGCCGGGGGTCAGGGGGAGCCCCAGCATTTT; CDR3 protein: CASSLAGGQGEPQHF
clone size: NA; D gene: TRBD1; V gene: TRBV7-3; J gene: TRBJ2-1; CDR3 DNA: TGTGCCAGCAGCCCCCATGGACAGGGGACTTACAATGAGCAGTTCTTC; CDR3 protein: CASSPHGQGTYNEQFF
clone size: once; D gene: NA; V gene: TRBV5-1; J gene: TRBJ2-1; CDR3 DNA: TGCGCCAGCAGCTTGGGGGGGAATGAGCAGTTCTTC; CDR3 protein: CASSLGGNEQFF
clone size: few; D gene: NA; V gene: TRBV11-2; J gene: TRBJ1-1; CDR3 DNA: TGTGCCAGCAGCTTAGATGAAGGTTCTGAAGCTTTCTTT; CDR3 protein: CASSLDEGSEAFF
clone size: NA; D gene: TRBD1; V gene: TRBV9; J gene: TRBJ2-7; CDR3 DNA: TGTGCCAGCAGCCCCCGGACAGGTCGCAGCGAGCAGTACTTC; CDR3 protein: CASSPRTGRSEQYF
clone size: NA; D gene: NA; V gene: TRBV2; J gene: TRBJ2-5; CDR3 DNA: TGTGCCAGCAGTAGTACAGGAGAACAAGAGACCCAGTACTTC; CDR3 protein: CASSSTGEQETQYF
clone size: few; D gene: NA; V gene: TRBV29-1; J gene: TRBJ1-1; CDR3 DNA: TGCAGCGTTGAAGATCGGGCAGTTGGGAGCACTGAAGCTTTCTTT; CDR3 protein: CSVEDRAVGSTEAFF
clone size: once; D gene: NA; V gene: TRBV13; J gene: TRBJ2-5; CDR3 DNA: TGTGCCAGCAGCTTAGGTCTAGGGGAGACCCAGTACTTC; CDR3 protein: CASSLGLGETQYF
clone size: NA; D gene: NA; V gene: TRBV9; J gene: TRBJ1-1; CDR3 DNA: TGTGCCAGCAGCGCAGGGGTCCTGAACACTGAAGCTTTCTTT; CDR3 protein: CASSAGVLNTEAFF
clone size: NA; D gene: NA; V gene: TRBV7-9; J gene: TRBJ1-5; CDR3 DNA: TGTGCCAGCAGCTTATTTGGTCAGCCCCAGCATTTT; CDR3 protein: CASSLFGQPQHF
clone size: NA; D gene: TRBD1; V gene: TRBV11-2; J gene: TRBJ1-2; CDR3 DNA: TGTGCCAGCAGCTCGGGACAGGGACCTATAGCTAACTATGGCTACACCTTC; CDR3 protein: CASSSGQGPIANYGYTF
clone size: few; D gene: NA; V gene: TRBV5-4; J gene: TRBJ2-4; CDR3 DNA: TGTGCCAGCACCATCGATGGAGCCAAAAACATTCAGTACTTC; CDR3 protein: CASTIDGAKNIQYF
clone size: NA; D gene: TRBD2; V gene: TRBV6-6; J gene: TRBJ2-3; CDR3 DNA: TGTGCCAGCAGAGAGCGCGGGGGGCGCACAGATACGCAGTATTTT; CDR3 protein: CASRERGGRTDTQYF
clone size: NA; D gene: TRBD1; V gene: TRBV7-2; J gene: TRBJ1-2; CDR3 DNA: TGTGCCAGCAGCTTACGGGGGACAGCTAACTATGGCTACACCTTC; CDR3 protein: CASSLRGTANYGYTF
clone size: NA; D gene: NA; V gene: TRBV30; J gene: TRBJ2-7; CDR3 DNA: TGTGCGGCAGACTGGCAGGGACCCTACGAGCAGTACTTC; CDR3 protein: CAADWQGPYEQYF
clone size: few; D gene: TRBD1; V gene: TRBV5-1; J gene: TRBJ1-1; CDR3 DNA: TGCGCCAGCAGCATTTTCACCGGGACAGGGGGCACTGAAGCTTTCTTT; CDR3 protein: CASSIFTGTGGTEAFF
clone size: NA; D gene: NA; V gene: TRBV9; J gene: TRBJ2-7; CDR3 DNA: TGTGCCAGCAGCGTAGATGGCGGAGGCTCCTACGAGCAGTACTTC; CDR3 protein: CASSVDGGGSYEQYF
clone size: NA; D gene: NA; V gene: TRBV2; J gene: TRBJ1-5; CDR3 DNA: TGTGCCAGCAGTGTCCTAAGGAGCAATCAGCCCCAGCATTTT; CDR3 protein: CASSVLRSNQPQHF
clone size: NA; D gene: TRBD1; V gene: TRBV5-1; J gene: TRBJ1-2; CDR3 DNA: TGCGCCAGCAGCTCGGGACAGAACTATGGCTACACCTTC; CDR3 protein: CASSSGQNYGYTF
clone size: NA; D gene: TRBD2; V gene: TRBV7-9; J gene: TRBJ2-1; CDR3 DNA: TGTGCCAGCAGCCCCCCCAGCGGGGGGGGGAATGAGCAGTTCTTC; CDR3 protein: CASSPPSGGGNEQFF